This T cell receptor (beta chain) originates from a study of shared clonotypes between healthy human individuals. Turning to the study itself: The plates for each donor numbered three CD4 naive, three CD4 memory, two CD8 naive and one CD8 memory.

Per the germline V gene, CDR1 is LNHNV and CDR2 is YYDKDF (reference sequence). V was shortened by 0 bases and J by 4 bases, with 7 bases between the two germline ends. The CDR3 is 13 residues long. Points on this clone: No antigen is known for it.

Study conclusions and caveats: Non-shared clonotypes displayed generation probabilities falling below those of clonotypes present in all four donors. Four donors shared around 5% of their naive CD4 clonotypes. Only blood samples were collected, and tissue repertoires likely differ.

TCRdb keeps only in-frame clones here, not all; method: immunoSEQ multiplex PCR. The data show fewer than 2.5 million clones, over 85% seen once. The chain recombines TRBV15 with TRBJ2-7, with D unresolved. The TCR sequence derives from a man between 18 and 29 years old in good health. Some clones in this sample may be carry-over from other donors' samples. The sequenced sample consisted of naive CD4+ T cells from PBMCs. The subset was: CD45RA+ positively selected. As DNA, the CDR3 is TGTGCCACCAGCAGAGATCAACCTTACGAGCAGTACTTC. Amino acid sequence: CATSRDQPYEQYF.